This TCR beta chain was recorded in a study of blood T cell repertoires in COVID-19. The CDR3 runs 17 residues. With V trimmed by 5 bases and J by 2 bases, 11 bases remained unmatched. Germline-derived CDR1 and CDR2 are MNHEY and SVGEGT. Sequencing was performed with immunoSEQ multiplex PCR; in TCRdb, only in-frame clones are kept and a portion is missing. Of 100,000 or so clones listed, around 76% are singletons. Sequenced sample: peripheral blood. The chain couples TRBV6-2 or TRBV6-3 to TRBJ1-5, with 8 bases fitting TRBD1. This clonotype was obtained from a woman aged 70-85 years with acute or convalescent COVID-19. The CDR3 bases are TGTGCCAGCAGTCCACTGGACAGGGCGGCGGGCAATCAGCCCCAGCATTTT. The encoded protein is CASSPLDRAAGNQPQHF.